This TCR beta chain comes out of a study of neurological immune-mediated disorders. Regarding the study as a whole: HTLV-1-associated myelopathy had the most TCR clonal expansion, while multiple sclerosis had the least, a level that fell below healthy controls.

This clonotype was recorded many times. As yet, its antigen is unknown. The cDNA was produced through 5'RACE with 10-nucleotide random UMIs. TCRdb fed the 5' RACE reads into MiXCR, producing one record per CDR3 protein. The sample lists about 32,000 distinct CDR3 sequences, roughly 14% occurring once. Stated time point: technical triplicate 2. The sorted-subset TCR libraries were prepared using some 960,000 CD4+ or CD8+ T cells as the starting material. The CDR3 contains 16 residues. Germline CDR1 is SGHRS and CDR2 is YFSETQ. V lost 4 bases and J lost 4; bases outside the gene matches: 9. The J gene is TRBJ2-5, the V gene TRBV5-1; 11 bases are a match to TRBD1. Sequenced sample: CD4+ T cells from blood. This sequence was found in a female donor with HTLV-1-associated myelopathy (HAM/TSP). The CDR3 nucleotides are TGCGCCAGCAGCCTGGGCGGGACAGGGGGTCGAGAGACCCAGTACTTC. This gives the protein CASSLGGTGGRETQYF. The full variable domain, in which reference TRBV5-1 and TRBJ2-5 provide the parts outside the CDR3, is KAGVTQTPRYLIKTRGQQVTLSCSPISGHRSVSWYQQTPGQGLQFLFEYFSETQRNKGNFPGRFSGRQFSNSRSEMNVSTLELGDSALYLCASSLGGTGGRETQYFGPGTRLLVL.